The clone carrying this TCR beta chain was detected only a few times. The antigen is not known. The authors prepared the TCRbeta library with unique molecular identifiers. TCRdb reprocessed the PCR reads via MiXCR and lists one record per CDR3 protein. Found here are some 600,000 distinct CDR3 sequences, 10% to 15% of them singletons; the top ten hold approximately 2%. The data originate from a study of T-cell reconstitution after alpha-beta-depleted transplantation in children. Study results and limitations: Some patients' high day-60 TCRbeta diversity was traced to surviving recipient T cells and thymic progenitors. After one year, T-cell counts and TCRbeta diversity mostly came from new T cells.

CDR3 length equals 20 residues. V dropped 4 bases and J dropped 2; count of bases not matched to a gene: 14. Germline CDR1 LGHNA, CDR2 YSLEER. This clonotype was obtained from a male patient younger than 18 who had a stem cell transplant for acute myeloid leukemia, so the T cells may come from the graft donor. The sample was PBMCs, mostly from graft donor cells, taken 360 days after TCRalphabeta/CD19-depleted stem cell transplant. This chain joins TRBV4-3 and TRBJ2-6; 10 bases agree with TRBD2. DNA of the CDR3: TGCGCCAGCAGCCTTCGGAAGCCACTAGCGGGGTACACTGGGGCCAACGTCCTGACTTTC. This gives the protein CASSLRKPLAGYTGANVLTF.